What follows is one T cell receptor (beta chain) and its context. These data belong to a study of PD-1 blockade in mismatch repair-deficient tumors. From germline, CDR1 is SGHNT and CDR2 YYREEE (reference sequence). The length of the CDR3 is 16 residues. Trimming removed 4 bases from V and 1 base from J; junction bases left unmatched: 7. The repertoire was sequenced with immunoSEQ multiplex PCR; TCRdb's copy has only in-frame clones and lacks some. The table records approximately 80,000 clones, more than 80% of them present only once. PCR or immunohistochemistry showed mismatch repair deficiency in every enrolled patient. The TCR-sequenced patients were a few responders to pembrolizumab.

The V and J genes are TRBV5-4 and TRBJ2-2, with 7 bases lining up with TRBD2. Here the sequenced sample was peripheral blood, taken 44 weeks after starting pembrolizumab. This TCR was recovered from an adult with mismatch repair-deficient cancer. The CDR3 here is CASSQGAGENTGELFF. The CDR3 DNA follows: TGTGCCAGCAGCCAAGGGGCGGGAGAGAACACCGGGGAGCTGTTTTTT. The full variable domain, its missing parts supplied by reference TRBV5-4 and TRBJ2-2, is ETGVTQSPTHLIKTRGQQVTLRCSSQSGHNTVSWYQQALGQGPQFIFQYYREEENGRGNFPPRFSGLQFPNYSSELNVNALELDDSALYLCASSQGAGENTGELFFGEGSRLTVL.